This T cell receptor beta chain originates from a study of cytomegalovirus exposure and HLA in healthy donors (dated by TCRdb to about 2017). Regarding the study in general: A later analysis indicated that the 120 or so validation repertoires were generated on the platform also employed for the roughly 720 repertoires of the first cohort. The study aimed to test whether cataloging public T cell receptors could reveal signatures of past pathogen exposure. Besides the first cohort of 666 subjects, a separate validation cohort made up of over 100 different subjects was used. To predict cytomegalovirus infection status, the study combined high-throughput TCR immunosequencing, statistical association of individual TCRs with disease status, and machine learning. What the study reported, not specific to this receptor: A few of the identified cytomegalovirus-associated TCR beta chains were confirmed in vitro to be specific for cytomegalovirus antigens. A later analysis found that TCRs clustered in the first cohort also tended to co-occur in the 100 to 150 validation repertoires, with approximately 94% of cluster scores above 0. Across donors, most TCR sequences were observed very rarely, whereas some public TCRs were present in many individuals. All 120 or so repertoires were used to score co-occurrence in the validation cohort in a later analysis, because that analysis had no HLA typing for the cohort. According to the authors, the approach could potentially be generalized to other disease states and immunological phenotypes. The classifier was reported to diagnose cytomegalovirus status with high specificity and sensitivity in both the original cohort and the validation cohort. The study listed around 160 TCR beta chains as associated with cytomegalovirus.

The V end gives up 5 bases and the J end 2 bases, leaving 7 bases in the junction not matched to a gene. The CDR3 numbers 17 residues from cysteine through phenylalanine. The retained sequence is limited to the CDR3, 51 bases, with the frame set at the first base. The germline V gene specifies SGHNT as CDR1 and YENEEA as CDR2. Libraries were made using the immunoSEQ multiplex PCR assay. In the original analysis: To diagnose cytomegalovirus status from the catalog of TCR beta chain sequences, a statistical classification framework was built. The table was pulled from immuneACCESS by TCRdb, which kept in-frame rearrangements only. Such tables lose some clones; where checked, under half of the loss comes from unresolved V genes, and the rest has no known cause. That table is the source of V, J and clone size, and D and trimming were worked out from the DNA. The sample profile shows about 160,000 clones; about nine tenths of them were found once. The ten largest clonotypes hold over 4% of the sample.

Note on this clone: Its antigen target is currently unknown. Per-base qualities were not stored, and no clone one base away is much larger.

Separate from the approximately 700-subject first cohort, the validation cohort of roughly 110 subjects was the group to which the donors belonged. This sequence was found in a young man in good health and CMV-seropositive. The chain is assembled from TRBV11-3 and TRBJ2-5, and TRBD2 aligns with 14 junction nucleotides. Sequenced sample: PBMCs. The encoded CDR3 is CASSLGLAGVVQETQYF. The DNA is TGTGCCAGCAGCCTGGGACTAGCGGGAGTGGTACAAGAGACCCAGTACTTC.